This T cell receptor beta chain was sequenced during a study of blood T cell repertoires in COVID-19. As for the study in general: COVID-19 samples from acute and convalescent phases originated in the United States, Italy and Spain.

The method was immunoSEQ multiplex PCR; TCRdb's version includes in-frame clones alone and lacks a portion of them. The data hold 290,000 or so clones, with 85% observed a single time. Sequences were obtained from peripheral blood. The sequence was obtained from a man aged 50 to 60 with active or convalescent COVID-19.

The CDR3 DNA sequence: TGTGCCAGCAGGGGGGACAGGGGGGACACCGGGGAGCTGTTTTTT. It encodes CASRGDRGDTGELFF. V and J are TRBV6-5 and TRBJ2-2; 11 nucleotides agree with TRBD1. Germline CDR1 and CDR2: MNHEY and SVGAGI. The ends lost 6 bases at V and 3 bases at J; junction bases unmatched: 3. The CDR3 is made up of 15 amino acids.